This section outlines one TCR beta chain sequence together with its context. The data stem from a study of blood T cell repertoires in COVID-19. For the study at large: From the United States, Italy and Spain came samples of acute and convalescent COVID-19. PBMCs, B-cell-depleted T cells, or T cells provided the cDNA or gDNA that made up the material.

In the original processing: Nucleated cell counts were estimated from reference gene primer amplification. Sequencing was performed with immunoSEQ multiplex PCR; in TCRdb, only in-frame clones are kept and a portion is missing. V, J and clone size reflect that table, while D and trimming were determined from the DNA. The data hold approximately 60,000 clones, with around 85% observed a single time. This sequence originates from a man aged 60 to 75 with acute or convalescent COVID-19. What was sequenced was peripheral blood.

This CDR3 is CASILCPNVLGNQPQHF. The CDR3 DNA reads as TGCGCCAGCATACTTTGCCCCAACGTCTTGGGCAATCAGCCCCAGCATTTT. The J gene is TRBJ1-5, the V gene TRBV5-1; D not certain. CDR3 length: 17 residues. Germline CDR1 SGHRS, CDR2 YFSETQ. V was trimmed by 6 bases and J by 2 bases, leaving 21 bases between them.